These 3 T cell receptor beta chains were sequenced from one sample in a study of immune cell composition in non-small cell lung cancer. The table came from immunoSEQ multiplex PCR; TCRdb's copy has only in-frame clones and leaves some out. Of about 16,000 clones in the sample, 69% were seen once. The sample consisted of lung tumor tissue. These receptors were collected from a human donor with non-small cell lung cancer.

CDR3 nucleotides: TGCAGCGTCAAGCCGGGACAGACCTATGGCTACACCTTC. Its translation is CSVKPGQTYGYTF. V is TRBV29-1 and J is TRBJ1-2; 7 bases agree with TRBD1. The CDR3 loop spans 13 amino acids. V lost 6 bases to trimming and J lost 4 bases; unmatched junction nucleotides: 8. CDR1 is SQVTM, CDR2 ANQGSEA, per germline.

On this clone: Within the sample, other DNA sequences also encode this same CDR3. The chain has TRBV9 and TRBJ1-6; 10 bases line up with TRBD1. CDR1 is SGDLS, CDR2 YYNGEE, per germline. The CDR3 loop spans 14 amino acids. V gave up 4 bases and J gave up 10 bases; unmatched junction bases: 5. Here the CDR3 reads CASSLGTGASPLHF. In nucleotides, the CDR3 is TGTGCCAGCAGCTTAGGGACAGGGGCCTCACCCCTCCACTTT. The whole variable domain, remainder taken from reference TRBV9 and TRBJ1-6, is DSGVTQTPKHLITATGQRVTLRCSPRSGDLSVYWYQQSLDQGLQFLIQYYNGEERAKGNILERFSAQQFPDLHSELNLSSLELGDSALYFCASSLGTGASPLHFGNGTRLTVT.

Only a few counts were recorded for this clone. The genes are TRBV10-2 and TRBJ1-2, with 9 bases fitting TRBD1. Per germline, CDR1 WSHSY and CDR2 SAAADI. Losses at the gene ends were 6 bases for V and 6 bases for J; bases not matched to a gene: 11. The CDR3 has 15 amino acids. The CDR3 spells CASRDPGTGRDGYTF. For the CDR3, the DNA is TGCGCCAGCAGAGACCCCGGGACAGGGAGAGATGGCTACACCTTC.